The T cell receptor (beta chain) described here comes from a study of CD8 T cells in Susac syndrome (dated by TCRdb to the late 2010s). For context, the study as a whole: Among the sequenced Susac syndrome patients, six had clinically active disease and fewer than ten were in clinical remission. At blood withdrawal, Susac syndrome patients were therapy-naive, treated with corticosteroids (with IVIg additionally given to some), or treated with IVIg alone. The study used repertoire sequencing to test whether antigen drove CD8+ T cell activation and differentiation in Susac syndrome. Points the paper makes about the study in general: In the CD4+ T cell repertoire of Susac syndrome patients, clonal expansion was not detected. The number of individuals in the TCR sequencing and HLA analysis was recognized as being relatively small.

RNA was extracted with the RNeasy kit and about 0.5 to 1 ug was reverse transcribed using random hexamers. The immunoSEQ multiplex PCR assay, which covers 54 Vbeta and 13 Jbeta segments, was used to amplify TCR beta CDR3 regions. To correct PCR amplification bias, a synthetic template baseline was used for both primer optimization and computational correction. For the original study's pipeline: Reads were annotated to V, D and J genes according to IMGT and were analyzed with immunoSEQ Analyzer, with only productive sequences retained. Clonality was computed as one minus Shannon entropy normalized by log2 of the number of productive unique sequences. For each patient and control, public and private clones were evaluated among the 100 most prevalent clones. Clones were defined as Susac-specific when absent from the healthy and MS cohorts, from about 1,100 published viral clones and from other ImmuneACCESS disease sequences. The public reads were quality trimmed at Q25 with fastp and then assembled into clones with MiXCR by TCRdb, keeping productive beta chains. Every entry covers one CDR3 protein and lists the most common genes and DNA from its rows. TCRdb, not the authors, supplied the V and J calls. The sample table holds more than 150,000 distinct CDR3 sequences, of which nearly 97% were seen once. The ten largest clonotypes hold around 0.092% of the sample.

High-throughput TCR beta sequencing profiled peripheral blood CD8+ and CD4+ T cells from healthy donors, Susac syndrome patients and multiple sclerosis patients. The Susac syndrome patients fulfilled recently defined diagnostic criteria for definite or probable disease. Bulk CD8+ and CD4+ T cells were purified by magnetic negative isolation, whereas CD8+ TEMRA cells were enriched by FACS. Blood was collected in EDTA tubes and processed within 24 hours, with PBMCs isolated through density gradient centrifugation. PBMCs intended for TCR sequencing were cryopreserved in liquid nitrogen and thawed later in a water bath at 37 degrees C. The sorted or isolated CD4+, CD8+ and CD8+ TEMRA cells reached a purity of at least 90%. From its cysteine to its phenylalanine, the CDR3 spans 12 amino acids. Here the CDR3 DNA is all that survives: 36 bases in frame from base 1. For CDR1 and CDR2, the germline V gene lists MNHEY and SVGEGT. V and J are truncated by 6 bases and 4 bases respectively, leaving an intervening sequence of 10 bases.

This clonotype was observed a single time. Its antigen is not yet known. No base-level quality is on record; no much larger clone is a single base apart. One read represents weak support. The chain is made from TRBV6-2 or TRBV6-3 and TRBJ2-7; the D gene assignment is ambiguous. The specimen was CD4+ T cells from PBMCs. This TCR was recovered from a human donor with Susac syndrome. CDR3 loop: CASSRVGYEQYF. The base sequence is TGTGCCAGCAGCCGGGTCGGTTACGAGCAGTACTTC.